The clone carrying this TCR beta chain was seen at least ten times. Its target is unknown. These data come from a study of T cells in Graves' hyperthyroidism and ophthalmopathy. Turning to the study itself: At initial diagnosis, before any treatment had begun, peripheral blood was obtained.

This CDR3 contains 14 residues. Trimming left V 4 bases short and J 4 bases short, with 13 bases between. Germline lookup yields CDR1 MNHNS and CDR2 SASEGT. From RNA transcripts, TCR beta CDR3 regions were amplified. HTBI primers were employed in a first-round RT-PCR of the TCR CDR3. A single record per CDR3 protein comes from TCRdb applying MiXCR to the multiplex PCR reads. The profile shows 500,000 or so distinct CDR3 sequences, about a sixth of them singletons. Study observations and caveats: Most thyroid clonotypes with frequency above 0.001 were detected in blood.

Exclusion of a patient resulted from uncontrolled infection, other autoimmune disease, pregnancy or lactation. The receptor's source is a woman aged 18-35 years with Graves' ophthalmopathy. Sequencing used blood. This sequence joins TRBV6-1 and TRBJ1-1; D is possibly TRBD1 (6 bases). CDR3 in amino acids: CASSALQGGTEAFF. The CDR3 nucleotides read TGTGCCAGCAGTGCCCTACAGGGTGGCACTGAAGCTTTCTTT.